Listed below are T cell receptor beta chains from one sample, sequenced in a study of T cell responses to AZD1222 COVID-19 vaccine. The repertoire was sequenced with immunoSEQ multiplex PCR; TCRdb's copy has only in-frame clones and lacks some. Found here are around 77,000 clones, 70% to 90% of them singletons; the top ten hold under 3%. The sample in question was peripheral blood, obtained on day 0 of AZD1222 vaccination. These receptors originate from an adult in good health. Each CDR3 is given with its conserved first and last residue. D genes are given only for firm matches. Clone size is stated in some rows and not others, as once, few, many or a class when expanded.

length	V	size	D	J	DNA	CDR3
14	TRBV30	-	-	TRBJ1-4	TGTGCCTTGCGTATGGGACTGACTAATGAAAAACTGTTTTTT	CALRMGLTNEKLFF
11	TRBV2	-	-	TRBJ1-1	TGTGCCAGCAGTGGTCACGTTGAAGCTTTCTTT	CASSGHVEAFF
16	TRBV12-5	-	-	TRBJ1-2	TGTGCTAGTGGTTTGGTTCTAGGGCCCTCTAACTATGGCTACACCTTC	CASGLVLGPSNYGYTF
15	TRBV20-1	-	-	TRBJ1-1	TGCAGTGCTAGTAAACAGACAGGAGTGAACACTGAAGCTTTCTTT	CSASKQTGVNTEAFF
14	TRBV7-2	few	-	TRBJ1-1	TGTGCCAGCAGCCTAAGTGGGGGGGGCACTGAAGCTTTCTTT	CASSLSGGGTEAFF
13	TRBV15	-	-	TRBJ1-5	TGTGCCACCAGCAGAGACCCCAATCAGCCCCAGCATTTT	CATSRDPNQPQHF
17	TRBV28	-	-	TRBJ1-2	TGTGCCAGCAGTTTATTACAGGTGGGCCAACCCAACTATGGCTACACCTTC	CASSLLQVGQPNYGYTF
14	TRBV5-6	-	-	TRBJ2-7	TGTGCCAGCAGCTTGGACAGTTTCACCAACGAGCAGTACTTC	CASSLDSFTNEQYF
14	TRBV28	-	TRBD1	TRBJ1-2	TGTGCCAGCAGACCGACAGGGGACCCCTATGGCTACACCTTC	CASRPTGDPYGYTF
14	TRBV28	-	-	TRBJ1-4	TGTGCCAGCAGTTTGTCAGGCGCGAATGAAAAACTGTTTTTT	CASSLSGANEKLFF
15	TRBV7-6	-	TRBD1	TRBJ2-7	TGTGCCAGCAGCCCGACGGACAGGGGGCTTATCGAGCAGTACTTC	CASSPTDRGLIEQYF
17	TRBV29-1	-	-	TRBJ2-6	TGCAGCGTTATTGCAGAACTAGCATACAAGTCGGGCCAACGTCCTGACTTC	CSVIAELAYKSGQRPDF
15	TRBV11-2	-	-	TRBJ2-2	TGTGCCAGCAGCTTAGGTACAGGGTTTTCCGGGGAGCTGTTTTTT	CASSLGTGFSGELFF
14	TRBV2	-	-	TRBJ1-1	TGTGCCAGCAGTGACGAGCGGGTTTGGGCTGAAGCTTTCTTT	CASSDERVWAEAFF
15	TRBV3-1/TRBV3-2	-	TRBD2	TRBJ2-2	TGTGCCAGCAGCCAGCGGGAGGGGGGCACCGGGGAGCTGTTTTTT	CASSQREGGTGELFF
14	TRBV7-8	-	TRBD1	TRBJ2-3	TGTGCCAGCAGCTCTGGGACAGGTGCAGATACGCAGTATTTT	CASSSGTGADTQYF